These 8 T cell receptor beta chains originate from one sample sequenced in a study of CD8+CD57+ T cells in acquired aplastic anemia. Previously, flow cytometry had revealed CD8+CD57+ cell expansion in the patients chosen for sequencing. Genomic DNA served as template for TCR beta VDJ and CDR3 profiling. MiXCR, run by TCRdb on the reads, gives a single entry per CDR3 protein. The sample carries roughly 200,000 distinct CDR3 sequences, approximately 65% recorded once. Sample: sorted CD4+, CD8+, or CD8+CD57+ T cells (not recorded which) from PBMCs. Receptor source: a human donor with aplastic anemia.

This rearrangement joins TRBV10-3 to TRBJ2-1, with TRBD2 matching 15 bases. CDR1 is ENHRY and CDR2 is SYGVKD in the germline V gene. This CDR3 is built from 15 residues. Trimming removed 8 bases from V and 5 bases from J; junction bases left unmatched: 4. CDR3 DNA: TGTGCCATCGGGACTAGCGGGGGGATCAACAATGAGCAGTTCTTC. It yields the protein CAIGTSGGINNEQFF.

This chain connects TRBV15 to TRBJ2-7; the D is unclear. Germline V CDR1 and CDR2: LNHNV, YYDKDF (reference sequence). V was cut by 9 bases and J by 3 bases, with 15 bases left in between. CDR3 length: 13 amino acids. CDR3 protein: CATSDFSVYEQYF. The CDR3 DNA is TGTGCCACGTCCGACTTTAGTGTCTACGAGCAGTACTTC.

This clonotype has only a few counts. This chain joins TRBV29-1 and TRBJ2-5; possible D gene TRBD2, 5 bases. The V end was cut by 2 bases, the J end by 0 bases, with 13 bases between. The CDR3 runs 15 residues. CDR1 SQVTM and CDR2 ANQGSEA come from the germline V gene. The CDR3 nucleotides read TGCAGCGTTGAACCGGGAACAGAGTACCAAGAGACCCAGTACTTC. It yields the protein CSVEPGTEYQETQYF.

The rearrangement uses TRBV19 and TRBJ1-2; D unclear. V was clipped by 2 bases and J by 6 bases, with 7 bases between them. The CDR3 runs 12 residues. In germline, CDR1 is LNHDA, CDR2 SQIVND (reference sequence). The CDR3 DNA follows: TGTGCCAGTAGTATATCCGGGAATGGCTACACCTTC. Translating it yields CASSISGNGYTF.

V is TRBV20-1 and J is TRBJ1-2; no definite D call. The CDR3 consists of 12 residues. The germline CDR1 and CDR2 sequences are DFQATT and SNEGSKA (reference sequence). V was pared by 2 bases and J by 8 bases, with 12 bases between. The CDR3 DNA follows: TGCAGTGCTAGACGGCAGATGGAAGGCTACACCTTC. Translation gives CSARRQMEGYTF.

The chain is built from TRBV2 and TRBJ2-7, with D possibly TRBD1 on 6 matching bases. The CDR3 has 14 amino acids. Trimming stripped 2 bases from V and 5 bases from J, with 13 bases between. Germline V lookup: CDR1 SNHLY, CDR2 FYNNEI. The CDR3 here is CASSEQGQGNEQYF. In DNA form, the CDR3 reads TGTGCCAGCAGTGAACAGGGACAAGGAAACGAGCAGTACTTC.

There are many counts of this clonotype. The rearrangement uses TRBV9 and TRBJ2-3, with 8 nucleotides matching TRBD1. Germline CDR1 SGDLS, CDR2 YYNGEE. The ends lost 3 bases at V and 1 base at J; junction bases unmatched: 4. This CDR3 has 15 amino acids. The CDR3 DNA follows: TGTGCCAGCAGCGCGCAGGGGGCTCGCACAGATACGCAGTATTTT. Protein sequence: CASSAQGARTDTQYF.

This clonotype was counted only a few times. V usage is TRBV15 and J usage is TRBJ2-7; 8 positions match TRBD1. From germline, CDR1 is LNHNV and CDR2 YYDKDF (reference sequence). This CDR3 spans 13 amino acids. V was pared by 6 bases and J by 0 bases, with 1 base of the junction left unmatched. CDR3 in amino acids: CATRGQGSYEQYF. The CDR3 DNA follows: TGTGCCACCAGAGGACAGGGCTCCTACGAGCAGTACTTC.